Listed below are T cell receptor beta chains from one sample, sequenced in a study of blood T cell repertoires in COVID-19. TCRdb's copy holds only in-frame clones and misses some; the assay was immunoSEQ multiplex PCR. Of nearly 60,000 clones in the sample, around 90% were seen once. The sequencing input was peripheral blood. These receptors were collected from a man aged 60-69 years with active COVID-19. Both conserved end residues are part of each CDR3. Fields, in order: D gene, clone size, J gene, V gene, CDR3 protein, CDR3 DNA. A D gene is named only where the DNA matches it firmly. Not all rows give a size; the values are once, few, many and, for expanded clones, a class.

D: .
size: .
J: TRBJ2-3
V: TRBV19
CDR3: CASSRGREPTPDTQYF
DNA: TGTGCCAGTAGCCGAGGAAGGGAGCCAACCCCGGATACGCAGTATTTT

D: TRBD2
size: .
J: TRBJ2-7
V: TRBV7-9
CDR3: CASSLVGGVPYEQYF
DNA: TGTGCCAGCAGCTTAGTGGGAGGGGTGCCCTACGAGCAGTACTTC

D: TRBD1
size: .
J: TRBJ1-1
V: TRBV29-1
CDR3: CSAVGGRNRKGGLNTEAFF
DNA: TGCAGCGCCGTGGGTGGACGAAACAGGAAAGGGGGCCTGAACACTGAAGCTTTCTTT

D: .
size: once
J: TRBJ2-1
V: TRBV28
CDR3: CASSHYNEQFF
DNA: TGTGCCAGCAGTCATTACAATGAGCAGTTCTTC

D: .
size: .
J: TRBJ1-3
V: TRBV30
CDR3: CAWSVTRASGNTIYF
DNA: TGTGCCTGGAGTGTAACCCGCGCCTCTGGAAACACCATATATTTT

D: TRBD1
size: .
J: TRBJ1-2
V: TRBV28
CDR3: CASSLRDRGYGYTF
DNA: TGTGCCAGCAGCCTTAGGGACAGGGGCTATGGCTACACCTTC

D: TRBD1
size: .
J: TRBJ2-7
V: TRBV19
CDR3: CASSTGTGPEQYF
DNA: TGTGCCAGTAGTACTGGGACAGGGCCCGAGCAGTACTTC

D: TRBD1
size: .
J: TRBJ1-5
V: TRBV23-1
CDR3: CATQSGDRDPYSNQPQHF
DNA: TGCGCCACCCAGTCTGGGGACAGGGACCCTTATAGCAATCAGCCCCAGCATTTT

D: .
size: once
J: TRBJ1-1
V: TRBV3-1/TRBV3-2
CDR3: CASSQETQEAEAFF
DNA: TGTGCCAGCAGCCAAGAAACCCAAGAGGCTGAAGCTTTCTTT

D: .
size: .
J: TRBJ2-4
V: TRBV6-2/TRBV6-3
CDR3: CASSYYRLLAKNIQYF
DNA: TGTGCCAGCAGTTACTATCGTCTCTTAGCCAAAAACATTCAGTACTTC

D: .
size: .
J: TRBJ2-5
V: TRBV6-2/TRBV6-3
CDR3: CASSYGAATGTETQYF
DNA: TGTGCCAGCAGTTACGGGGCGGCTACGGGTACGGAGACCCAGTACTTC

D: TRBD1
size: once
J: TRBJ1-5
V: TRBV5-5
CDR3: CASSLVGTGGYQPQHF
DNA: TGTGCCAGCAGCTTGGTTGGTACAGGGGGCTATCAGCCCCAGCATTTT

D: .
size: .
J: TRBJ2-7
V: TRBV24-1
CDR3: CATQRLGSPFEQYF
DNA: TGTGCCACCCAGAGACTGGGTTCCCCCTTTGAGCAGTACTTC

D: TRBD1
size: .
J: TRBJ2-1
V: TRBV24-1
CDR3: CATSDPGGSGGNEQFF
DNA: TGTGCCACCAGTGACCCAGGGGGCTCAGGTGGGAATGAGCAGTTCTTC

D: TRBD1
size: .
J: TRBJ2-7
V: TRBV7-9
CDR3: CATGDGTASYEQYF
DNA: TGTGCCACAGGGGACGGGACAGCCTCCTACGAGCAGTACTTC

D: .
size: .
J: TRBJ1-2
V: TRBV7-2
CDR3: CASSPNGGLMGYTF
DNA: TGTGCCAGCAGCCCGAACGGGGGGCTCATGGGCTACACCTTC

D: .
size: .
J: TRBJ1-5
V: TRBV5-5
CDR3: CASSLWSGHQPQHF
DNA: TGTGCCAGCAGCTTGTGGTCAGGTCATCAGCCCCAGCATTTT

D: TRBD1
size: .
J: TRBJ1-2
V: TRBV13
CDR3: CASSLGRGQGVAGYTF
DNA: TGTGCCAGCAGCTTAGGCCGCGGACAGGGGGTTGCTGGCTACACCTTC

D: .
size: .
J: TRBJ1-5
V: TRBV28
CDR3: CASSRTELNQPQHF
DNA: TGTGCCAGCAGTCGGACAGAACTAAATCAGCCCCAGCATTTT

D: TRBD1
size: .
J: TRBJ1-2
V: TRBV12-3/TRBV12-4
CDR3: CASSQGARYGYTF
DNA: TGTGCCAGCAGTCAGGGGGCGCGATATGGCTACACCTTC

D: TRBD1
size: once
J: TRBJ2-5
V: TRBV24-1
CDR3: CATSDLNRGETQYF
DNA: TGTGCCACCAGTGATTTAAACAGGGGAGAGACCCAGTACTTC

D: TRBD2
size: .
J: TRBJ2-3
V: TRBV7-8
CDR3: CASRAGAITDTQYF
DNA: TGTGCCAGCAGGGCGGGAGCCATCACAGATACGCAGTATTTT

D: TRBD1
size: .
J: TRBJ2-7
V: TRBV6-6
CDR3: CASSRTYPGTGEREQYF
DNA: TGTGCCAGCAGTCGTACCTACCCAGGGACAGGGGAACGCGAGCAGTACTTC

D: TRBD1
size: once
J: TRBJ2-6
V: TRBV30
CDR3: CAWSRTGVSSGANVLTF
DNA: TGTGCCTGGAGTCGGACAGGGGTTAGCTCTGGGGCCAACGTCCTGACTTTC

D: TRBD1
size: once
J: TRBJ1-4
V: TRBV7-6
CDR3: CASSSQIGGVGEKLFF
DNA: TGTGCCAGCAGCTCACAAATAGGGGGCGTAGGTGAAAAACTGTTTTTT

D: .
size: once
J: TRBJ2-7
V: TRBV3-1/TRBV3-2
CDR3: CASSQGGGDRVYEQYF
DNA: TGTGCCAGCAGCCAGGGAGGAGGGGATCGGGTATACGAGCAGTACTTC

D: TRBD1
size: .
J: TRBJ1-4
V: TRBV5-1
CDR3: CASSFGQGAEKLFF
DNA: TGCGCCAGCAGCTTTGGACAGGGGGCAGAAAAACTGTTTTTT

D: .
size: .
J: TRBJ1-1
V: TRBV9
CDR3: CASSVLTGGKAFF
DNA: TGTGCCAGCAGCGTGTTAACGGGGGGGAAAGCTTTCTTT